This TCR beta chain was recovered during a study of T-cell memory formation after mild COVID-19. Study-wide context: Each donor largely had its own TCR clusters. General observations from the study: Some responding clones appeared in pre-infection memory, suggesting cross-reactive memory joined.

TCRdb passed the 5' RACE reads through MiXCR, listing each CDR3 protein once. Seen here are some 250,000 distinct CDR3 sequences, more than 15% observed once, and the top ten hold roughly 24%. There are a few counts of this clonotype. The antigen is undetermined. The receptor was isolated from a man aged 18 to 29 who had mild COVID-19 (a few samples of this study predate the infection). Cell type and time point are not known. Sequenced input: PBMCs or a T cell subset sorted from them (not recorded which).

In DNA form, the CDR3 reads TGTGCCAGCAGGGCTAGCGGGGCAAGCTACAATGAGCAGTTCTTC. This codes for CASRASGASYNEQFF. The V call is TRBV7-8, the J call TRBJ2-1; the match to TRBD2 covers 9 bases. The trim removed 6 bases at V and 3 bases at J, leaving 6 bases unmatched. CDR1 and CDR2 from the germline V gene are SGHVS and FQNEAQ. The CDR3 runs 15 residues.